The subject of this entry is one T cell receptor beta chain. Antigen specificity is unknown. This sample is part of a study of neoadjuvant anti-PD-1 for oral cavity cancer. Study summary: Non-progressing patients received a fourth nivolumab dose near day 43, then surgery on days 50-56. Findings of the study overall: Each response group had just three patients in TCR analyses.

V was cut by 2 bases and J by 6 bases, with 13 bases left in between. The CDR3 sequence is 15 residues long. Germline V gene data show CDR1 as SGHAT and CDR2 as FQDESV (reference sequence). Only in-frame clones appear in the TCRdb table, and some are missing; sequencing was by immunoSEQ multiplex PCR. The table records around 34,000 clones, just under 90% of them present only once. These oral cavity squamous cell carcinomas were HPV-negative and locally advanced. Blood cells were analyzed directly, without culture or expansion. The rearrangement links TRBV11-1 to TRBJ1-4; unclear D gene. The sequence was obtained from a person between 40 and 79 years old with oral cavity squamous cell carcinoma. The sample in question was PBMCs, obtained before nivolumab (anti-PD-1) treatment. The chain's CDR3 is CASSLNGLLDEKLFF. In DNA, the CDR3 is TGTGCCAGCAGCTTAAACGGGCTCCTAGATGAAAAACTGTTTTTT.